This T cell receptor beta chain was recorded in a study of blood T cell repertoires in COVID-19. Living in about two dozen US areas, the participants were between about 18 and 100 years of age. Self-reported history from a screening survey and questionnaire set each donor's cohort. Trimming pared 5 bases from V and 5 bases from J, leaving 19 bases between. Germline V gene sequence: CDR1 MGHRA, CDR2 YSYEKL. The CDR3 is made up of 16 amino acids. Original processing notes: Estimated nucleated cell counts came from reference gene primer amplification. Method: immunoSEQ multiplex PCR; TCRdb's copy keeps in-frame clones and lacks some. That table is the source of V, J and clone size, and D and trimming were worked out from the DNA. Of under 350,000 clones in the sample, about nine tenths were seen once.

The specimen sequenced was PBMCs or T cells enriched from blood (not recorded which). This TCR came from a woman younger than 35 who had recovered from COVID-19. The rearrangement links TRBV4-1 to TRBJ2-1, with D maybe TRBD2 (6 bases). This CDR3 is CASSGSRGLANNEQFF. DNA for the CDR3: TGCGCCAGCAGCGGTAGCCGGGGGTTAGCCAACAATGAGCAGTTCTTC.